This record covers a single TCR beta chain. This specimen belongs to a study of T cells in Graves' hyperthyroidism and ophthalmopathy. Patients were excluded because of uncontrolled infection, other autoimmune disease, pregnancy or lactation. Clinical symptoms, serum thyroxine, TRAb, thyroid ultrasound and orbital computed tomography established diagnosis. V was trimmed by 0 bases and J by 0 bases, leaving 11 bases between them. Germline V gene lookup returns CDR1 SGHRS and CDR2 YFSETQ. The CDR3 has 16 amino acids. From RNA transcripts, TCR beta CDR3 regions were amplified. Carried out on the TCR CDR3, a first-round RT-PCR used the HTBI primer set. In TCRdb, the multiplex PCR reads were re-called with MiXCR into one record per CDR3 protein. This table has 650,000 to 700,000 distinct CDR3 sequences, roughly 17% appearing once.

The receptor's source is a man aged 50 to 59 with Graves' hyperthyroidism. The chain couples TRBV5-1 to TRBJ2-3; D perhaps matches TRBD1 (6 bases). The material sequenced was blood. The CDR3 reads CASSLAQGTSTDTQYF. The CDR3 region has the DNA TGCGCCAGCAGCTTGGCACAGGGAACTAGCACAGATACGCAGTATTTT.